The 14 T cell receptor beta chains presented below share a single source sample, sequenced in a study. Each CDR3 protein is one row after TCRdb ran MiXCR on the RT-PCR reads. Altogether fewer than 800,000 distinct CDR3 sequences are present, 12% to 15% being singletons, with the ten largest covering roughly 3.9%. Specimen: memory CD4+ T cells from blood. The source is a female donor in good health, serving as a healthy control.

The genes are TRBV24-1 and TRBJ2-2; 9 bases line up with TRBD1. This CDR3 region has 14 residues. Germline loops: CDR1 KGHDR, CDR2 SFDVKD. Trimming cost V 7 bases and J 7 bases; bases outside gene matches: 6. CDR3 sequence: CATRGQGPIGELFF. Written as DNA, the CDR3 is TGTGCCACCAGGGGACAGGGCCCTATCGGGGAGCTGTTTTTT.

The table lists this clonotype with many counts. The V gene is TRBV24-1, the J gene TRBJ2-2; D gene uncertain. This CDR3 is built from 16 residues. CDR1 and CDR2 from the germline V gene are KGHDR and SFDVKD. V was pared by 5 bases and J by 4 bases, with 16 bases between. CDR3 nucleotides: TGTGCCACCAGTGGGAAGCTGGAGTTGAGCACCGGGGAGCTGTTTTTT. As protein: CATSGKLELSTGELFF.

The J gene is TRBJ2-1, the V gene TRBV3-1, with D possibly matching TRBD1 (6 bases). V gave up 4 bases and J gave up 5 bases, with 12 bases separating them. From germline, CDR1 is LGHDT and CDR2 YNNKEL (reference sequence). This CDR3 is built from 14 residues. The CDR3 region has the DNA TGTGCCAGCAGCCTAAGGACAGCACACAATGAGCAGTTCTTC. Translated, it gives CASSLRTAHNEQFF.

This clonotype has more than one count but fewer than ten. The rearrangement joins TRBV9 to TRBJ2-4, with D perhaps TRBD1 or TRBD2 (6 bases each). This CDR3 contains 13 residues. Germline V gene lookup returns CDR1 SGDLS and CDR2 YYNGEE. Trimming removed 3 bases from V and 9 bases from J, with 13 bases in between. The CDR3 region is CASSDRDFGIQYF. The CDR3 nucleotides are TGTGCCAGCAGCGACAGGGACTTTGGCATTCAGTACTTC.

This clonotype turned up a few times. DNA for the CDR3: TGTGCCAGCAGGACAGGGCAGGTGAACACTGAAGCTTTCTTT. This sequence encodes CASRTGQVNTEAFF. V is TRBV6-1 and J is TRBJ1-1; 7 bases line up with TRBD1. With 6 bases clipped from V and 0 bases from J, the junction kept 4 bases outside the gene matches. CDR3 length: 14 residues. CDR1 MNHNS and CDR2 SASEGT come from the germline V gene.

The chain uses TRBV28 and TRBJ2-1; 10 bases agree with TRBD2. CDR1 is MDHEN, CDR2 SYDVKM, per germline. After removal of 6 bases from V and 8 bases from J, the junction contained 10 bases not matched to a gene. The CDR3 has 15 amino acids. The CDR3, as DNA: TGTGCCAGCAGGAGTGTAGGGACTAGCGTACATGAGCAGTTCTTC. Protein sequence: CASRSVGTSVHEQFF.

The chain couples TRBV5-1 to TRBJ1-1; tentatively, D is TRBD1 (5 bases). Germline CDR1 is SGHRS and CDR2 is YFSETQ. Trimming stripped 0 bases from V and 4 bases from J, with 10 bases between. The CDR3 consists of 14 residues. The CDR3 nucleotides are TGCGCCAGCAGCTTGGGAGGGACTGCCACTGAAGCTTTCTTT. It is translated as CASSLGGTATEAFF. The whole variable domain, remainder taken from reference TRBV5-1 and TRBJ1-1, is KAGVTQTPRYLIKTRGQQVTLSCSPISGHRSVSWYQQTPGQGLQFLFEYFSETQRNKGNFPGRFSGRQFSNSRSEMNVSTLELGDSALYLCASSLGGTATEAFFGQGTRLTVV.

This clonotype was observed many times. The chain couples TRBV7-2 to TRBJ2-7; tentatively, D is TRBD1 or TRBD2 (5 bases each). This CDR3 region has 15 residues. The germline V gene has CDR1 SGHTA and CDR2 FQGNSA. V gave up 6 bases and J gave up 4 bases, with 19 bases separating them. CDR3 in amino acids: CASSLGDGGLYEQYF. The CDR3 nucleotides read TGTGCCAGCAGTCTCGGAGATGGGGGTCTGTACGAGCAGTACTTC.

This clonotype was recorded a few times. The chain joins TRBV7-8 to TRBJ1-1; TRBD1 agrees at 10 bases. Germline loops: CDR1 SGHVS, CDR2 FQNEAQ. Trimming at V came to 5 bases and at J to 3 bases, leaving 6 bases not matched to a gene. The CDR3 extends over 15 amino acids. CDR3 residues: CASSKTGGIDTEAFF. The CDR3 bases are TGTGCCAGCAGCAAGACAGGGGGCATAGACACTGAAGCTTTCTTT. The variable domain in full, completed from reference TRBV7-8 and TRBJ1-1, reads GAGVSQSPRYKVAKRGQDVALRCDPISGHVSLFWYQQALGQGPEFLTYFQNEAQLDKSGLPSDRFFAERPEGSVSTLKIQRTQQEDSAVYLCASSKTGGIDTEAFFGQGTRLTVV.

This clonotype was seen more than once but under ten times. The CDR3 nucleotides read TGTGCCAGCAGTGAATTCTGGTGGGCCACTGAAGCTTTCTTT. As protein: CASSEFWWATEAFF. The genes are TRBV6-1 and TRBJ1-1; D gene ambiguous. CDR3 length equals 14 residues. From germline, CDR1 is MNHNS and CDR2 SASEGT. The V end lost 2 bases, the J end lost 4 bases, and 11 bases lay between the germline ends.

The V and J genes are TRBV21-1 and TRBJ2-1; the tabulated D call, TRBD1, remains unverified against the DNA. TRBV21-1 represents a pseudogene. The CDR3 is 17 residues long. CDR3 in amino acids: CASSKAGTGITYNEQFF. DNA of the CDR3: TGTGCCAGCAGCAAAGCAGGGACAGGGATAACCTACAATGAGCAGTTCTTC.

The sample holds a few counts of this clonotype. The rearrangement joins TRBV4-3 to TRBJ2-5; 10 bases are a match to TRBD2. This CDR3 has 15 residues. J lost 3 bases, V lost 5 bases, and 6 bases had no gene match. Germline assignment: CDR1 LGHNA and CDR2 YSLEER. The CDR3 DNA reads TGCGCCAGCAGCGTGGAGCGGGGGGGCGAAGAGACCCAGTACTTC. It translates to CASSVERGGEETQYF.

A remark on this clonotype: A clone one base away is much larger, so this may be a read error. This chain joins TRBV7-9 and TRBJ1-1; D gene unclear. This CDR3 has 13 amino acids. Germline CDR1 SEHNR, CDR2 FQNEAQ (reference sequence). The CDR3 DNA is TGTGCCAGCAGCTTCGTCACCGACACTGAAGTTTTCTTT. This encodes CASSFVTDTEVFF. The whole variable domain, remainder taken from reference TRBV7-9 and TRBJ1-1, is DTGVSQNPRHKITKRGQNVTFRCDPISEHNRLYWYRQTLGQGPEFLTYFQNEAQLEKSRLLSDRFSAERPKGSFSTLEIQRTEQGDSAMYLCASSFVTDTEVFFGQGTRLTVV.

This clonotype was observed at least ten times. Written as DNA, the CDR3 is TGCAGTGCTCGACAGGGGACCACCGGGGAGCTGTTTTTT. Translation gives CSARQGTTGELFF. The chain joins TRBV20-1 to TRBJ2-2; 8 bases line up with TRBD1. There are 13 residues in the CDR3. Germline CDR1 is DFQATT and CDR2 is SNEGSKA (reference sequence). The V segment lost 5 bases and the J segment 4 bases; nucleotides outside the gene matches: 3.